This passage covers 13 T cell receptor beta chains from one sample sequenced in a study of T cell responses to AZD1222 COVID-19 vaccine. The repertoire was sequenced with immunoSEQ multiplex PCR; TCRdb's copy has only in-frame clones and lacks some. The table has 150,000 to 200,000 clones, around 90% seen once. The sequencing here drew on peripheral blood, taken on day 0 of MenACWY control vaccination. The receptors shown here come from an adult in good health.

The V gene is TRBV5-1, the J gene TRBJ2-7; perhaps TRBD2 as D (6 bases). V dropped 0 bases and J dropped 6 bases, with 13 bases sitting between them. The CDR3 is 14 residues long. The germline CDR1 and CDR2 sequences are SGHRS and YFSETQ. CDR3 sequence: CASSLGGGMSEQYF. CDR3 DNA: TGCGCCAGCAGCTTGGGGGGCGGGATGAGCGAGCAGTACTTC.

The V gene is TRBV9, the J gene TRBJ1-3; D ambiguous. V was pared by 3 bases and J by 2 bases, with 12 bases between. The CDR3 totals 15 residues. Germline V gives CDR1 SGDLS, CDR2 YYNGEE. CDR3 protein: CASSAMGNAGNTIYF. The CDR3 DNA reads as TGTGCCAGCAGCGCAATGGGGAACGCTGGAAACACCATATATTTT. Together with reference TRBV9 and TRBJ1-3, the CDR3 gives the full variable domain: DSGVTQTPKHLITATGQRVTLRCSPRSGDLSVYWYQQSLDQGLQFLIQYYNGEERAKGNILERFSAQQFPDLHSELNLSSLELGDSALYFCASSAMGNAGNTIYFGEGSWLTVV.

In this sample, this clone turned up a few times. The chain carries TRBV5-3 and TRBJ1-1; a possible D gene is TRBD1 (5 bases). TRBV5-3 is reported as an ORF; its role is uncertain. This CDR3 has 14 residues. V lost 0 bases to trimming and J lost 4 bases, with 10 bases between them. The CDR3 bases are TGTGCCAGAAGCTTGGGCGGGGGGTGCACTGAAGCTTTCTTT. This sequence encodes CARSLGGGCTEAFF.

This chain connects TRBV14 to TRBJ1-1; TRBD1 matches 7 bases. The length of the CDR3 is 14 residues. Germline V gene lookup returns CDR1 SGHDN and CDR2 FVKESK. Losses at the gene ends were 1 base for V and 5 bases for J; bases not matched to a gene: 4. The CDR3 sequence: CASSQARGRTEAFF. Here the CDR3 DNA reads TGTGCCAGCAGCCAAGCAAGGGGGCGGACTGAAGCTTTCTTT.

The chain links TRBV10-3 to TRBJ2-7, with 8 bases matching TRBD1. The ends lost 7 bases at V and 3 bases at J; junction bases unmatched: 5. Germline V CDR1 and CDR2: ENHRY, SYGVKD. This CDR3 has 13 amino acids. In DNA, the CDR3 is TGTGCCATCAACCCCACAGGGGGCTACGAGCAGTACTTC. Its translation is CAINPTGGYEQYF.

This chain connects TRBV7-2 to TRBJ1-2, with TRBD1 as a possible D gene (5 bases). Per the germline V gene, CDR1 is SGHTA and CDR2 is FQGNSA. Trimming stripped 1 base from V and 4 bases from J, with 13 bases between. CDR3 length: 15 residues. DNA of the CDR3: TGTGCCAGCAGCTTAGTGGGGCAGGGTGGCTATGGCTACACCTTC. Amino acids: CASSLVGQGGYGYTF.

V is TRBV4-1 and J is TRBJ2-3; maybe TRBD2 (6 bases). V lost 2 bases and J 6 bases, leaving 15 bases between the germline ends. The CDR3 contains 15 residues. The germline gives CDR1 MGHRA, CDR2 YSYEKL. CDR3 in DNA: TGCGCCAGCAGCCAATCCGGGGGTAGGTTCGATACGCAGTATTTT. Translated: CASSQSGGRFDTQYF.

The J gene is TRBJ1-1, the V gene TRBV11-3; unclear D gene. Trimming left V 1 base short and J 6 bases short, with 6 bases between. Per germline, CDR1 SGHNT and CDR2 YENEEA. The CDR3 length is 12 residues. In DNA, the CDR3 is TGTGCCAGCAGCTTAGTTGGCGCTGAAGCTTTCTTT. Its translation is CASSLVGAEAFF.

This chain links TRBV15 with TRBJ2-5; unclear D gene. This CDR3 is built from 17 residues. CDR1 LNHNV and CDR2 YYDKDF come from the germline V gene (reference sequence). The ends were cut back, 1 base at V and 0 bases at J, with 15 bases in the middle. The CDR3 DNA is TGTGCCACCAGCAGAGCTAGTCCCGACCCGTACCAAGAGACCCAGTACTTC. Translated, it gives CATSRASPDPYQETQYF.

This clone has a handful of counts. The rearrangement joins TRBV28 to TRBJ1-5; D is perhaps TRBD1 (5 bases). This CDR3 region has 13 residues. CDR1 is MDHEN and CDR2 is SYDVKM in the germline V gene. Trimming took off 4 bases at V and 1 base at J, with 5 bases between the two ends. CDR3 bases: TGTGCCAGCAGTTGGGACAGCAATCAGCCCCAGCATTTT. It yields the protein CASSWDSNQPQHF.

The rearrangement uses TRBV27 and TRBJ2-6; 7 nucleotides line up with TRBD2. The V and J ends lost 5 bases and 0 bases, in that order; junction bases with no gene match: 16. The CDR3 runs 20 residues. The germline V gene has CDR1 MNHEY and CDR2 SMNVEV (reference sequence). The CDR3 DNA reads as TGTGCCAGCAGTCCCCGGGGGGTGGTGTCAACGAACTCTGGGGCCAACGTCCTGACTTTC. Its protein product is CASSPRGVVSTNSGANVLTF.

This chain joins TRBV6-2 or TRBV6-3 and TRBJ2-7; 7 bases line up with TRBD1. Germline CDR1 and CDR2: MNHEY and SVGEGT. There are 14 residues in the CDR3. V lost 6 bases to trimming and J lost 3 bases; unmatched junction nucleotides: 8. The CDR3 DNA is TGTGCCAGCAGACCTACAGGGGTCGGCTACGAGCAGTACTTC. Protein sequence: CASRPTGVGYEQYF.

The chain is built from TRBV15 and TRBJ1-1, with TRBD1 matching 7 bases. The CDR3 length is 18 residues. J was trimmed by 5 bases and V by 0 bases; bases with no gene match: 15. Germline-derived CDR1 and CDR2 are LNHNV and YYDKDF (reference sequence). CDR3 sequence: CATSRDRGAGGRATEAFF. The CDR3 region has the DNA TGTGCCACCAGCAGAGATCGTGGGGCAGGGGGAAGGGCAACTGAAGCTTTCTTT.